This T cell receptor beta chain was obtained from a study of blood T cell repertoires in COVID-19. Study-level information: Samples came from the United States, Italy and Spain, spanning acute and convalescent COVID-19.

TCRdb's table, derived via immunoSEQ multiplex PCR, lists solely in-frame clones and lacks some. The table lists 140,000 to 150,000 clones, around 86% of them singletons, with around 8.2% in the top ten. In germline, CDR1 is SGDLS, CDR2 YYNGEE. This CDR3 has 14 amino acids. With 2 bases clipped from V and 3 bases from J, the junction kept 4 bases outside the gene matches. The rearrangement uses TRBV9 and TRBJ2-7; 8 positions agree with TRBD1. The clonotype originates from a human donor in a cohort sampled during active COVID-19. Material: peripheral blood. The DNA of the CDR3 is TGTGCCAGCAGCGTCGGACAGGGAATCTACGAGCAGTACTTC. Its protein product is CASSVGQGIYEQYF.